This T cell receptor (beta chain) comes out of a study of CD8 T cells in ankylosing spondylitis. Quantitative 5'-RACE with molecular barcodes generated TCR beta libraries. TCRdb reprocessed the 5' RACE reads with MiXCR, giving one entry per CDR3 protein. The table shows over 400,000 distinct CDR3 sequences, with roughly 26% occurring only once. This clonotype was counted between two and nine times. Its antigen is unknown. Broader study findings: Reported data indicate significant enrichment of disease-linked clones within matched ankylosing spondylitis synovial fluid. Disease-associated clones were CD8+ and fairly uncommon in peripheral blood. In ankylosing spondylitis blood, a motif of roughly eight highly homologous TCR beta variants appeared characteristic.

CDR1 is SGHDT and CDR2 is YYEEEE in the germline V gene. CDR3 size: 16 residues. V was shortened by 0 bases and J by 0 bases, with 10 bases between the two germline ends. The material sequenced was blood, either unsorted or a sorted T cell fraction (not recorded which). The J gene is TRBJ2-4, the V gene TRBV5-6; D is undetermined. The TCR sequence derives from a male donor with ankylosing spondylitis. The CDR3 DNA reads TGTGCCAGCAGCTTGGCAGGACCCCTAGCCAAAAACATTCAGTACTTC. Protein product: CASSLAGPLAKNIQYF.